The present entry profiles one T cell receptor beta chain with its context. Its antigen is unknown. This sample was included in a study of OX40 agonist ivuxolimab in advanced cancers. Study details: Partial responses were achieved by three patients, of whom one had hepatocellular carcinoma and two had cutaneous melanoma. Study observations and caveats: Dosing at 0.1 to 3.0 mg/kg was accompanied by clonal expansion of CD4+ and CD8+ blood T cells by week 6.

Sequenced by immunoSEQ multiplex PCR; TCRdb stores in-frame clones only, minus some. The data show 70,000 to 75,000 clones, with about 79% seen just once and about 1% held by the top ten. Germline assignment: CDR1 SEHNR and CDR2 FQNEAQ (reference sequence). V lost 3 bases to trimming and J lost 0 bases, with 9 bases between them. The CDR3 covers 14 residues. This specimen consisted of CD4+ or CD8+ T cells sorted from blood, obtained in a trial of the OX40 agonist ivuxolimab. The V call is TRBV7-9, the J call TRBJ2-7; TRBD1 is a possible D gene (5 bases). The TCR comes from an adult with an advanced solid tumor such as melanoma, head and neck, liver or kidney cancer. As DNA, the CDR3 is TGTGCCAGCAGCTTCTTCCAGGGCTCCTACGAGCAGTACTTC. It encodes CASSFFQGSYEQYF.